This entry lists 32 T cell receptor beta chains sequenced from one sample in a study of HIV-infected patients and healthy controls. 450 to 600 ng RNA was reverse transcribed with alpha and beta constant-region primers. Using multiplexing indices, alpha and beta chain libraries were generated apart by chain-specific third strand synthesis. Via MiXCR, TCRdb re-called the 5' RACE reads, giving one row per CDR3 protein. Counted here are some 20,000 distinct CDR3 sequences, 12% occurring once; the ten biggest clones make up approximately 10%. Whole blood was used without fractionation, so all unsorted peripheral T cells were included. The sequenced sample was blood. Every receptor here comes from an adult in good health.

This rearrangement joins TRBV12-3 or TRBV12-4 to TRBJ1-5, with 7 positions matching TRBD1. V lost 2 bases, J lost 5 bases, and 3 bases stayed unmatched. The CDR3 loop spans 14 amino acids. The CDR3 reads CASSLPGQHQPQHF. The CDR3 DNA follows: TGTGCCAGCAGTTTACCGGGACAGCATCAGCCCCAGCATTTT.

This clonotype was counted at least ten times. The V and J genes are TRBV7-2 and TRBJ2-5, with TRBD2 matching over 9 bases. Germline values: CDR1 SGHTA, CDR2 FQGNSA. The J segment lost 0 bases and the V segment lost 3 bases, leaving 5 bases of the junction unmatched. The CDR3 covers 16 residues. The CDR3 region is CASSFQAGGNQETQYF. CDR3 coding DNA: TGTGCCAGCAGCTTTCAAGCGGGGGGTAACCAAGAGACCCAGTACTTC.

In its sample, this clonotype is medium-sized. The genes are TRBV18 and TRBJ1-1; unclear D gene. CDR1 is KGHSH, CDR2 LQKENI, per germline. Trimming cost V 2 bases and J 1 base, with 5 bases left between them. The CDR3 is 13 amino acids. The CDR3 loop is CASSPESNTEAFF. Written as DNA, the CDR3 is TGTGCCAGCTCACCAGAGTCGAACACTGAAGCTTTCTTT.

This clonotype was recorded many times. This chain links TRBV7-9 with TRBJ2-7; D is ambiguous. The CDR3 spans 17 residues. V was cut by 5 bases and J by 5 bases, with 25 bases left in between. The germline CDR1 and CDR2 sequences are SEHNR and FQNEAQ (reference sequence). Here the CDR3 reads CASSRYPAARSPHEQYF. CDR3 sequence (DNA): TGTGCCAGCAGCCGATATCCCGCCGCGAGGTCGCCGCACGAGCAGTACTTC.

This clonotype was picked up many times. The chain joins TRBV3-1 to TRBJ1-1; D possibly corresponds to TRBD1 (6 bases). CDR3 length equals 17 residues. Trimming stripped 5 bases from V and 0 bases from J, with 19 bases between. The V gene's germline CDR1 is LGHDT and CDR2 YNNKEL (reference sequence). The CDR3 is CASSKGGGRGMNTEAFF. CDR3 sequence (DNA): TGTGCCAGCAGCAAAGGTGGGGGGCGCGGGATGAACACTGAAGCTTTCTTT. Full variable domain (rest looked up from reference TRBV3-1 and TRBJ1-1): DTAVSQTPKYLVTQMGNDKSIKCEQNLGHDTMYWYKQDSKKFLKIMFSYNNKELIINETVPNRFSPKSPDKAHLNLHINSLELGDSAVYFCASSKGGGRGMNTEAFFGQGTRLTVV.

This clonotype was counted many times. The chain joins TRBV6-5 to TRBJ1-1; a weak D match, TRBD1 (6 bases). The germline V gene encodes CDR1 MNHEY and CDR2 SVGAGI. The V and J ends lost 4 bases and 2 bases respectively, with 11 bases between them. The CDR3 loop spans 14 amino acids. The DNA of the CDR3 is TGTGCCAGCAGTTCGACAGGCGCCAACACTGAAGCTTTCTTT. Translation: CASSSTGANTEAFF.

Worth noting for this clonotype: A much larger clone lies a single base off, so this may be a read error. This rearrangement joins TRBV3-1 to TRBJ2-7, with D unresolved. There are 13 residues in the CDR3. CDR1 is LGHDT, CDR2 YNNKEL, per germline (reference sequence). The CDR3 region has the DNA TGTGCCAACAGCCAAAGATCTGGCGGTTTCCGAAGGTTC. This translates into CANSQRSGGFRRF.

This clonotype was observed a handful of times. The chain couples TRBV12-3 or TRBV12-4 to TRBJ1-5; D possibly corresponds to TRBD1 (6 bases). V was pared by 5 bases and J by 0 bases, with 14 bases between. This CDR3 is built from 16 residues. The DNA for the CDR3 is TGTGCCAGCAGTGCGGACAGCGATTATAGCAATCAGCCCCAGCATTTT. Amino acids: CASSADSDYSNQPQHF.

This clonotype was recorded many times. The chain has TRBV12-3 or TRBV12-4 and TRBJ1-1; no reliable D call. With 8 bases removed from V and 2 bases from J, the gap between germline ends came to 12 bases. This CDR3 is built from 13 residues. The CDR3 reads CASGLTANTEAFF. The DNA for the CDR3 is TGTGCCAGCGGTCTCACAGCTAACACTGAAGCTTTCTTT.

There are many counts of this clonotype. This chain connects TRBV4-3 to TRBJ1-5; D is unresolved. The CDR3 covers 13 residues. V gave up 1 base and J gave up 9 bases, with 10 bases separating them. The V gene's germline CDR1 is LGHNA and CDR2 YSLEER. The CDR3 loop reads CASSQAYLGPQHF. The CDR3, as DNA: TGCGCCAGCAGCCAAGCCTACCTGGGGCCCCAGCATTTT.

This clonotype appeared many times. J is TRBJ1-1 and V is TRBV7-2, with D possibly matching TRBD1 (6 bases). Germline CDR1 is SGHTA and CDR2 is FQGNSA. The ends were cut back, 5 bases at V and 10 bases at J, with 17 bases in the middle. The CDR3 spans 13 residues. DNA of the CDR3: TGTGCCAGCAGCCCGCAGGGGCCGTCAGGAGCTTTCTTT. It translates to CASSPQGPSGAFF.

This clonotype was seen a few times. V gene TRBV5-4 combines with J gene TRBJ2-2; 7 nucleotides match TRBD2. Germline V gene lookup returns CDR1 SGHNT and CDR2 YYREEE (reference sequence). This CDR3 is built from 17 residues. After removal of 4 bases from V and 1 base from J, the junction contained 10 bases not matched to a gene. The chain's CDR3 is CASSRVGGLVNTGELFF. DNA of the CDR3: TGTGCCAGCAGCCGGGTCGGCGGACTAGTGAACACCGGGGAGCTGTTTTTT.

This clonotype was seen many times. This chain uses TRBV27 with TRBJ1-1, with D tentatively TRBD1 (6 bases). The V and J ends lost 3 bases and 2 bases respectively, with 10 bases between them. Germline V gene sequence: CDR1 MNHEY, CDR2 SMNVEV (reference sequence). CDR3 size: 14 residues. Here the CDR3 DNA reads TGTGCCAGCAGTTTGAACAGGGCTAACACTGAAGCTTTCTTT. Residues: CASSLNRANTEAFF.

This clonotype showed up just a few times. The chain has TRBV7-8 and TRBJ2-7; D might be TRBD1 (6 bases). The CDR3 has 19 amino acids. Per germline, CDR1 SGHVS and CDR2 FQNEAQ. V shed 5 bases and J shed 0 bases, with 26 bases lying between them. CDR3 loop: CASSPHRGAQGLLSYEQYF. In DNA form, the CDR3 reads TGTGCCAGCAGCCCGCACCGTGGGGCACAGGGCCTACTCTCCTACGAGCAGTACTTC.

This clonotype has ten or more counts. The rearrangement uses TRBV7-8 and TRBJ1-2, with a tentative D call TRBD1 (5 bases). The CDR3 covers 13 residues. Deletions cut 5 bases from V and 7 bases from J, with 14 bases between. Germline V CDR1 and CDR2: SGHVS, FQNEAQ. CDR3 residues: CASSRGTAGGYTF. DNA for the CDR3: TGTGCCAGCAGCCGAGGGACCGCTGGTGGCTACACCTTC.

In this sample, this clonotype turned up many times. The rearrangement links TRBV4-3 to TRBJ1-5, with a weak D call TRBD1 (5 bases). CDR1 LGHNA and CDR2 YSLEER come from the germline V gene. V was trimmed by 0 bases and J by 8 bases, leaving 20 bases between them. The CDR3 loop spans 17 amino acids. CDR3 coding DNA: TGCGCCAGCAGCCAAGATAGGGGAGACCCGAGATTTGAGCCCCAGCATTTT. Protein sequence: CASSQDRGDPRFEPQHF.

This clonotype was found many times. Here the CDR3 DNA reads TGTGCCAGCAGCGTAGTTAGGCTATCCAACAATGAGCAGTTCTTC. Translation: CASSVVRLSNNEQFF. The chain combines TRBV9 with TRBJ2-1; D remains unclear. The CDR3 is made up of 15 amino acids. CDR1 is SGDLS and CDR2 is YYNGEE in the germline V gene. Between the trimmed V and J ends, which lost 0 bases and 5 bases, there was a span of 12 bases.

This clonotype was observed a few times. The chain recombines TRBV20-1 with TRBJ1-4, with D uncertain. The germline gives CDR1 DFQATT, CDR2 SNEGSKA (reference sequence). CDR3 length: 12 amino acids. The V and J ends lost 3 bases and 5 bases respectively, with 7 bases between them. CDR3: CSARDLNEKLFF. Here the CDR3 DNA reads TGCAGTGCTAGGGATCTAAATGAAAAACTGTTTTTT.

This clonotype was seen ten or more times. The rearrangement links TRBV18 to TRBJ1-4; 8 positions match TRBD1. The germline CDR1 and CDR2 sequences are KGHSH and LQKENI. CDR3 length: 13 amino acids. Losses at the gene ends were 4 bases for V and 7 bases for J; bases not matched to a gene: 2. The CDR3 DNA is TGTGCCAGCTCACGGACAGGGACTGAAAAACTGTTTTTT. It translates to CASSRTGTEKLFF. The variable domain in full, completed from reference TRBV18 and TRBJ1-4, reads NAGVMQNPRHLVRRRGQEARLRCSPMKGHSHVYWYRQLPEEGLKFMVYLQKENIIDESGMPKERFSAEFPKEGPSILRIQQVVRGDSAAYFCASSRTGTEKLFFGSGTQLSVL.

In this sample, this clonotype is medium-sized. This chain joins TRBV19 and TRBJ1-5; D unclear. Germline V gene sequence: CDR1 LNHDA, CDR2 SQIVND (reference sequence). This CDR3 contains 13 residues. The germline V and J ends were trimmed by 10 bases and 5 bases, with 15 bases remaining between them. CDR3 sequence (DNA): TGTGCCACCTCAACAGCGACCGATCAGCCCCAGCATTTT. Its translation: CATSTATDQPQHF.

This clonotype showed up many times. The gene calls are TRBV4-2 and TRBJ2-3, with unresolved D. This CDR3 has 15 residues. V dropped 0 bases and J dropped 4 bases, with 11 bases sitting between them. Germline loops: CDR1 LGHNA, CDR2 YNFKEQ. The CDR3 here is CASSQDLIIADTQYF. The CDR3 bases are TGTGCCAGCAGCCAAGATCTAATAATCGCAGATACGCAGTATTTT.

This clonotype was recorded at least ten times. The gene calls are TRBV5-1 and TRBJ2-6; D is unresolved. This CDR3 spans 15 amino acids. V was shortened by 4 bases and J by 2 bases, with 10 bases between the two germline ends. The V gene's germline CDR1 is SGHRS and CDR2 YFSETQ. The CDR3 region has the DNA TGCGCCAGCAGCCTGGGCGGTACTGGGGCCAACGTCCTGACTTTC. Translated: CASSLGGTGANVLTF.

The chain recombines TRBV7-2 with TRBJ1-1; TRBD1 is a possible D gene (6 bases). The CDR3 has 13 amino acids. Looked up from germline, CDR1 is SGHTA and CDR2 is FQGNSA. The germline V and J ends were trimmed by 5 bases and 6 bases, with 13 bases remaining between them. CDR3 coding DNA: TGTGCCAGCAGCCGTCGGGACACCCCTGAAGCTTTCTTT. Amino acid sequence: CASSRRDTPEAFF.

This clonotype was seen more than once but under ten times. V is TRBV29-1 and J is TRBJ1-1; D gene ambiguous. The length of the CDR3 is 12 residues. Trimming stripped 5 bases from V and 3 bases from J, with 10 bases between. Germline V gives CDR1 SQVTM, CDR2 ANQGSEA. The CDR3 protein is CSVYDGYTEAFF. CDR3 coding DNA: TGCAGCGTTTACGACGGTTACACTGAAGCTTTCTTT.

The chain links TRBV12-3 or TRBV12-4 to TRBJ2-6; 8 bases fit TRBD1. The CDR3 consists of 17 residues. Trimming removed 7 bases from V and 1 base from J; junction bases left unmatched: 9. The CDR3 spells CASTPRTGRSGANVLTF. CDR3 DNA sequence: TGTGCCAGCACCCCTCGGACAGGGAGGTCTGGGGCCAACGTCCTGACTTTC.

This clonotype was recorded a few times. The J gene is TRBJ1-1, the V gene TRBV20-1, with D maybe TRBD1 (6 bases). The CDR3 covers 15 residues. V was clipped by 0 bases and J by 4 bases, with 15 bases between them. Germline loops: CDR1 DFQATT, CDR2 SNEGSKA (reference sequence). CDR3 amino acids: CSARDSVRGTTEAFF. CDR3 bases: TGCAGTGCTAGAGATAGTGTTAGGGGGACCACTGAAGCTTTCTTT.

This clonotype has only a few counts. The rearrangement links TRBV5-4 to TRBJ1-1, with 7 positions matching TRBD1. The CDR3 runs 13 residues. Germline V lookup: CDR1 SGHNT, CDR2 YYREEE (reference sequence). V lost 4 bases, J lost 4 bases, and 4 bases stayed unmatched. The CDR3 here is CASSRRTGTEAFF. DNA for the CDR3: TGTGCCAGCAGCAGAAGGACAGGCACTGAAGCTTTCTTT.

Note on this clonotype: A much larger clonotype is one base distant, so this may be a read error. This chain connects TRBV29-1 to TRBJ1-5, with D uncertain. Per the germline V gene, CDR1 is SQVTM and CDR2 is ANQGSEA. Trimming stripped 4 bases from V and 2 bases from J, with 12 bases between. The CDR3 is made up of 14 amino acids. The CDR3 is CSVALSKGNQPQHF. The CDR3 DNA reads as TGCAGCGTTGCCTTATCTAAGGGCAATCAGCCCCAGCATTTT.

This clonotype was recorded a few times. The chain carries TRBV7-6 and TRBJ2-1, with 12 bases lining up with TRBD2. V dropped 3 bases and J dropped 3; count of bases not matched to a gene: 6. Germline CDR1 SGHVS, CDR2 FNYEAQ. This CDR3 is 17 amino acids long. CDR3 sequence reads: CASSFRTSGEIYNEQFF. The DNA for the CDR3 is TGTGCCAGCAGCTTTAGGACTAGCGGGGAGATCTACAATGAGCAGTTCTTC.

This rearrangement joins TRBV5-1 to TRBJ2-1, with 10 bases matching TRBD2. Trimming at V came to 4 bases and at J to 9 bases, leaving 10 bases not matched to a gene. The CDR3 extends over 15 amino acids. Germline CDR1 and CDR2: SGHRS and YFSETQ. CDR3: CASSRGASGGVEQFF. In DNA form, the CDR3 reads TGCGCCAGCAGCCGGGGGGCTAGCGGGGGTGTTGAGCAGTTCTTC.

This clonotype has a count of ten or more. The CDR3 spells CASSLGVSGASSYNEQFF. The DNA for the CDR3 is TGTGCCAGCAGCTTAGGAGTAAGCGGGGCCTCCTCCTACAATGAGCAGTTCTTC. This chain connects TRBV7-6 to TRBJ2-1; 7 nucleotides agree with TRBD2. Germline V gene lookup returns CDR1 SGHVS and CDR2 FNYEAQ. The J segment lost 0 bases and the V segment lost 1 base, leaving 9 bases of the junction unmatched. The CDR3 is 18 residues long.

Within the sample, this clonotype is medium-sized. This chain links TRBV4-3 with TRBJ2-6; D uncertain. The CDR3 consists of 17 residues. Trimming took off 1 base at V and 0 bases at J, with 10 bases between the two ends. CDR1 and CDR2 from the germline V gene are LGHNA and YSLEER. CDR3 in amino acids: CASSQASAHSGANVLTF. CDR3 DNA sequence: TGCGCCAGCAGCCAAGCCTCTGCCCACTCTGGGGCCAACGTCCTGACTTTC.